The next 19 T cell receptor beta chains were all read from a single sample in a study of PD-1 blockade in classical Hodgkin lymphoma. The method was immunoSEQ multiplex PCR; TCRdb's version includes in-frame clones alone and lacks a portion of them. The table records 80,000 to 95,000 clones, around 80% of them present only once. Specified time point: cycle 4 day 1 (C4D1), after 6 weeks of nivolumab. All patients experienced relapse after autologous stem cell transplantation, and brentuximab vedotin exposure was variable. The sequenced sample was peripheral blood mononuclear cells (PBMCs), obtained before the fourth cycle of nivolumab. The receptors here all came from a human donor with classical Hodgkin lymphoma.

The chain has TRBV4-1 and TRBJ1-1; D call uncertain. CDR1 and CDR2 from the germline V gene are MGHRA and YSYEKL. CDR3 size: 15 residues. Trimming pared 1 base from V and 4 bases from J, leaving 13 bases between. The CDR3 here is CASSQGPDMGTEAFF. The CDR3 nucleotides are TGCGCCAGCAGCCAAGGTCCCGATATGGGCACTGAAGCTTTCTTT.

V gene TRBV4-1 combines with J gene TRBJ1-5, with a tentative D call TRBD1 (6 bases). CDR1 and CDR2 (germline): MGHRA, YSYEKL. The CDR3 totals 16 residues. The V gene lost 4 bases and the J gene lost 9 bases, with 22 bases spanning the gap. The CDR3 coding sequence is TGCGCCAGCAGCCCTAGGTTGAGACAGGAGGTGGGGCCCCAGCATTTT. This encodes CASSPRLRQEVGPQHF.

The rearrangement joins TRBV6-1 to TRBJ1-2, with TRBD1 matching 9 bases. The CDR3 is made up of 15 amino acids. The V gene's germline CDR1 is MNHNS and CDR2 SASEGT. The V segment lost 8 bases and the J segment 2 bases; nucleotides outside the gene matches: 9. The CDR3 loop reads CASGARTGVNYGYTF. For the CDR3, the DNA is TGTGCCAGCGGAGCGCGGACAGGGGTAAACTATGGCTACACCTTC.

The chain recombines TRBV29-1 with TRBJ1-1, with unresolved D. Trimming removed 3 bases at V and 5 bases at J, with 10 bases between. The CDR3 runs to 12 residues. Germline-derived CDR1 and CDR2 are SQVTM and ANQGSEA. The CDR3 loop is CSVDWLGTEAFF. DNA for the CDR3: TGCAGCGTTGATTGGTTAGGGACTGAAGCTTTCTTT.

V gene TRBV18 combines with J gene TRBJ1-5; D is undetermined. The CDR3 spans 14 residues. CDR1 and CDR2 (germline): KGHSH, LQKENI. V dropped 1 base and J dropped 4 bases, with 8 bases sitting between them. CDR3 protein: CASSPLGRNQPQHF. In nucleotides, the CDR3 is TGTGCCAGCTCACCACTAGGGAGGAATCAGCCCCAGCATTTT.

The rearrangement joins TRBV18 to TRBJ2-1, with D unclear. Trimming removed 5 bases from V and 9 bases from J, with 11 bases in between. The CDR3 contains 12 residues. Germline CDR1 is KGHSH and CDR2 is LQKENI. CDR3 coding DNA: TGTGCCAGCTCAGCAGCTATGTTTGAGCAGTTCTTC. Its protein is CASSAAMFEQFF.

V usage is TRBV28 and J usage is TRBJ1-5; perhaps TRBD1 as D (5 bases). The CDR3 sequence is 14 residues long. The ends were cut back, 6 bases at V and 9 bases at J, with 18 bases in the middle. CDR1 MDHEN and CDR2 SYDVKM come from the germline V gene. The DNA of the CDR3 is TGTGCCAGCAGCTGGGGGGGGATTGGTGGGCCCCAGCATTTT. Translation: CASSWGGIGGPQHF.

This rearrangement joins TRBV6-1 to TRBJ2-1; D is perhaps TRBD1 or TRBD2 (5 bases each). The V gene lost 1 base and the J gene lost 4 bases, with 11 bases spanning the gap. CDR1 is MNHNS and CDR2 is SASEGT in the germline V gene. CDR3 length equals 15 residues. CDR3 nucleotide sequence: TGTGCCAGCAGTGAAGTGGGGACGGGATACAATGAGCAGTTCTTC. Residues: CASSEVGTGYNEQFF.

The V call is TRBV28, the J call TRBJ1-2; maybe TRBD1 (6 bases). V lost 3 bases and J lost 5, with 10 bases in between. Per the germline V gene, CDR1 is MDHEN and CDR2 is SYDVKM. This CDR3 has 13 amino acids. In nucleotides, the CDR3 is TGTGCCAGCAGTTTGGACAGAAGATATGGCTACACCTTC. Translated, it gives CASSLDRRYGYTF.

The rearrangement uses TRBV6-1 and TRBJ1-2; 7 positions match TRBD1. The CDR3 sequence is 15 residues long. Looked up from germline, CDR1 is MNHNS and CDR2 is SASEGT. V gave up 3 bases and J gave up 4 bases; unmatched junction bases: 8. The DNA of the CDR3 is TGTGCCAGCAGTGAGGGGACAGATGGTATCTATGGCTACACCTTC. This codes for CASSEGTDGIYGYTF.

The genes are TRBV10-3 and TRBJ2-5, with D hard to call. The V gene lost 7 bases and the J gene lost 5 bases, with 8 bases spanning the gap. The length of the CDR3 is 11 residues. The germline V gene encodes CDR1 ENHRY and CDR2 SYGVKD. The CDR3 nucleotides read TGTGCCATCATGGACGTGGAGACCCAGTACTTC. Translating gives CAIMDVETQYF.

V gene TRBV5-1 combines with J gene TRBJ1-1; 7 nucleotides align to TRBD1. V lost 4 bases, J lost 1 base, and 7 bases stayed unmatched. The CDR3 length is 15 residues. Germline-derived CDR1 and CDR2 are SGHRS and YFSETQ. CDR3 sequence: CASSPGQLRNTEAFF. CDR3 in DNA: TGCGCCAGCAGCCCGGGACAGCTGAGGAACACTGAAGCTTTCTTT.

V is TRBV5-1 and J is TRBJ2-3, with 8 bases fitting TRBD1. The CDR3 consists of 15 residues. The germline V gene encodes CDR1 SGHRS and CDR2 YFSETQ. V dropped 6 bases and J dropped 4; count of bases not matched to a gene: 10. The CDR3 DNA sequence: TGCGCCAGCACCCGCCTGACAGGGGACGCAGATACGCAGTATTTT. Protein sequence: CASTRLTGDADTQYF.

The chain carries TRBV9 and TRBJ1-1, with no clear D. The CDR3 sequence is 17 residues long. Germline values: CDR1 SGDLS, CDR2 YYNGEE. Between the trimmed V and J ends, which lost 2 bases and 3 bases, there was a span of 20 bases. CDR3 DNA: TGTGCCAGCAGCGTTTGGGAATCAGGATTTGGGTACACTGAAGCTTTCTTT. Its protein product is CASSVWESGFGYTEAFF.

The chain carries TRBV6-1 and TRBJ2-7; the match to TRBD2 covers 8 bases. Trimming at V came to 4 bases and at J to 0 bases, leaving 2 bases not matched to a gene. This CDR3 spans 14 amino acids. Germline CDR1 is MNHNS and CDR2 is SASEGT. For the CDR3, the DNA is TGTGCCAGCAGTGCCCGGGGGGGCTCCTACGAGCAGTACTTC. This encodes CASSARGGSYEQYF.

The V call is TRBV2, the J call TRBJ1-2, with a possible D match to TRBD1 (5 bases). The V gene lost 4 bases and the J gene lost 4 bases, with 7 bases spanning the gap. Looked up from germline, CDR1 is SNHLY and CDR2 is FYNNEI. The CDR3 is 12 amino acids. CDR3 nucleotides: TGTGCCAGCAGTGGGGGGGTCTATGGCTACACCTTC. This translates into CASSGGVYGYTF.

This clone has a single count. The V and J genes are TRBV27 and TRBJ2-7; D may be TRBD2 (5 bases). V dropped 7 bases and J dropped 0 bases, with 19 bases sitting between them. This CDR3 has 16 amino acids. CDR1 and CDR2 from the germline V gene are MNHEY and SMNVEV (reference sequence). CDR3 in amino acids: CASTRRSGMSSYEQYF. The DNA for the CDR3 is TGTGCCAGCACCCGCCGGTCGGGAATGAGCTCCTACGAGCAGTACTTC.

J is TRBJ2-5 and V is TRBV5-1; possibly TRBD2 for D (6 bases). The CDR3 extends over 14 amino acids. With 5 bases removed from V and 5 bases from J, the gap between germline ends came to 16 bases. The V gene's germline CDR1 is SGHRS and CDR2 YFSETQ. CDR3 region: CASSEGRDGETQYF. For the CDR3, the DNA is TGCGCCAGCAGTGAGGGGCGGGACGGGGAGACCCAGTACTTC.

The CDR3 here is CASSRTGTSAHNEQFF. CDR3 nucleotides: TGTGCCAGCAGCAGAACCGGGACTAGCGCTCACAATGAGCAGTTCTTC. The gene calls are TRBV11-2 and TRBJ2-1, with 10 nucleotides matching TRBD2. The V segment lost 5 bases and the J segment 5 bases; nucleotides outside the gene matches: 9. CDR1 is SGHAT, CDR2 FQNNGV, per germline. The CDR3 is made up of 16 amino acids.